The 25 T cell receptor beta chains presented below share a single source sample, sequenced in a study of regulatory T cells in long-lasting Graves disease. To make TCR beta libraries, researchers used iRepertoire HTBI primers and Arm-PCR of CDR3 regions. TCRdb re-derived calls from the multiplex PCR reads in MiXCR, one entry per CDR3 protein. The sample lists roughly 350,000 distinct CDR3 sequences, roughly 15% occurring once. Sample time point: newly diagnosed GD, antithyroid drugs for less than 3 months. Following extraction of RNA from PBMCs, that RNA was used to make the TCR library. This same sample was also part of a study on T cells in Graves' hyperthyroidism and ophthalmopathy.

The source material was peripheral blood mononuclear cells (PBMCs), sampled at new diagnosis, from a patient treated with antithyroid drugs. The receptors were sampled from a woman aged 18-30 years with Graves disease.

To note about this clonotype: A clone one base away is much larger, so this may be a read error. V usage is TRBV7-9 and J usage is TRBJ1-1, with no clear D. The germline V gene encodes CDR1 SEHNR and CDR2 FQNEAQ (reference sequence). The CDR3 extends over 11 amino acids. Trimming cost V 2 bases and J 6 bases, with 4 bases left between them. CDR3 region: CASSLLPEAFF. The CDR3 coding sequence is TGTGCCAGCAGCTTATTACCTGAAGCTTTCTTT.

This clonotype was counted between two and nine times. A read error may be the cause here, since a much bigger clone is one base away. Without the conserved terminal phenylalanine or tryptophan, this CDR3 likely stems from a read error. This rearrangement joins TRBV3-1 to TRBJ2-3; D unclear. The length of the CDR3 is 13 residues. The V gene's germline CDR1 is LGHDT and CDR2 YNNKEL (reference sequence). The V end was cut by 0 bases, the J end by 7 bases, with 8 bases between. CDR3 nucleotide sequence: TGTGCCAGCAGCCAAGACACTGGGAATACGCAGTATTTA. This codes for CASSQDTGNTQYL.

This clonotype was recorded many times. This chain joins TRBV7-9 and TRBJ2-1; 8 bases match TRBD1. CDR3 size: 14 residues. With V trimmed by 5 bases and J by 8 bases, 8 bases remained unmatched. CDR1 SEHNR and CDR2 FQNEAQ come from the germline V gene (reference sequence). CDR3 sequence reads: CASSVGQGGDEQFF. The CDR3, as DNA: TGTGCCAGCAGCGTAGGACAGGGTGGTGATGAGCAGTTCTTC.

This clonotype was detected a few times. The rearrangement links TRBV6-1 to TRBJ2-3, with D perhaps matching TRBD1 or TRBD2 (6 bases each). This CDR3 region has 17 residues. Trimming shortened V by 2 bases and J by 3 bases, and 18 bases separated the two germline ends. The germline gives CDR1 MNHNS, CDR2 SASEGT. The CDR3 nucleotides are TGTGCCAGCAGTGAATCCCTCGAAAGGGGGAGGACAGATACGCAGTATTTT. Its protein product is CASSESLERGRTDTQYF.

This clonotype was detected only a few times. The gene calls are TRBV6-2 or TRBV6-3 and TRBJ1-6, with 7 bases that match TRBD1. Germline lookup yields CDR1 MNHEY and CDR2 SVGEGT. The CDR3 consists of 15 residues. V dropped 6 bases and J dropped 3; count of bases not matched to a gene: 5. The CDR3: CASSGGQLYNSPLHF. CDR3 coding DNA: TGTGCCAGCAGCGGGGGACAGCTCTATAATTCACCCCTCCACTTT.

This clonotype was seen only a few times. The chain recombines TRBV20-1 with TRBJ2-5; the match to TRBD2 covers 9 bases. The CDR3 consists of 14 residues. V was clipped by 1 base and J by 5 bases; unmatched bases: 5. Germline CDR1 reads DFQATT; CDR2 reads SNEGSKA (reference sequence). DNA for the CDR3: TGCAGTGCTAGAGTTGCTAGCGGGGTTGAGACCCAGTACTTC. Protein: CSARVASGVETQYF.

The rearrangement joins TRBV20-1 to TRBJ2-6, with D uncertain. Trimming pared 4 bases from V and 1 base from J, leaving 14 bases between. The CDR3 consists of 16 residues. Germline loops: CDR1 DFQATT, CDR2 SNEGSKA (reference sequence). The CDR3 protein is CSAKGPSVSGANVLTF. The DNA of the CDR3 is TGCAGTGCTAAAGGGCCCTCGGTTTCTGGGGCCAACGTCCTGACTTTC.

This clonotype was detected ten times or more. The CDR3 DNA reads as TGTGCCAGCAGCCAGGGGGGCGGTACCTACAATGAGCAGTTCTTC. Amino acids: CASSQGGGTYNEQFF. The rearrangement joins TRBV3-1 to TRBJ2-1; possibly TRBD1 or TRBD2 for D (6 bases each). Germline CDR1 is LGHDT and CDR2 is YNNKEL (reference sequence). The CDR3 contains 15 residues. Trimming took 3 bases from V and 2 from J, leaving 11 bases between them.

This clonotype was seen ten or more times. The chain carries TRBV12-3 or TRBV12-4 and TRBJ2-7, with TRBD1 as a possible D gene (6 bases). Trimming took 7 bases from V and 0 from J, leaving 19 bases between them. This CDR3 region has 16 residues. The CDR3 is CASTETGQGSSYEQYF. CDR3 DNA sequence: TGTGCCAGCACCGAAACGGGGCAGGGGAGCTCCTACGAGCAGTACTTC.

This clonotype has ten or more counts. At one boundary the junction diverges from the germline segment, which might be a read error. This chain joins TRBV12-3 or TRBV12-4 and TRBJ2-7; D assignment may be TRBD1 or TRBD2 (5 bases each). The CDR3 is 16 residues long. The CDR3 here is CASSVAAGARTYEQYF. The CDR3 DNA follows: TGTGCCAGCAGTGTAGCCGCCGGGGCGCGGACCTACGAGCAGTACTTC.

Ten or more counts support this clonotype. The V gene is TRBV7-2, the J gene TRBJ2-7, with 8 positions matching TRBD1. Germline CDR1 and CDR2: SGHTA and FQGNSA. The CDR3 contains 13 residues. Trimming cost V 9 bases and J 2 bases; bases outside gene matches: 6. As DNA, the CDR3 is TGTGCCAGTAGCAAGGACAGGGCCTACGAGCAGTACTTC. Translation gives CASSKDRAYEQYF.

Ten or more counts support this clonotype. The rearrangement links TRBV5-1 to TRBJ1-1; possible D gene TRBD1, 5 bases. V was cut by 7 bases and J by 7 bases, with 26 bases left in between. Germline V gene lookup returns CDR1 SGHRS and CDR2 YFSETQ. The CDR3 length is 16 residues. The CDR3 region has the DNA TGCGCCAGCTATAGGGACCGAAGTCGGGGGTCTAATGAAGCTTTCTTT. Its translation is CASYRDRSRGSNEAFF.

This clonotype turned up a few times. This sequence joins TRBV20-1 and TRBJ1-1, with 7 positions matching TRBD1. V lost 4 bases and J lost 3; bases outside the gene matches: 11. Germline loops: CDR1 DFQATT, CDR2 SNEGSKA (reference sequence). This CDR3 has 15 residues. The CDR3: CSAKRGGGWDTEAFF. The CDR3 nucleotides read TGCAGTGCTAAAAGGGGAGGGGGCTGGGACACTGAAGCTTTCTTT.

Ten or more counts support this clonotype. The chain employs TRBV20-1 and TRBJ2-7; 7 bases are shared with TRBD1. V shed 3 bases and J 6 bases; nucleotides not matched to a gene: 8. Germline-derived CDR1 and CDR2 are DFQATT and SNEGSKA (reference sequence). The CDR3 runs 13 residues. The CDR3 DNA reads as TGCAGTGCTAGCGGTGGGCAGGGGGTCGAGCAGTACTTC. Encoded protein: CSASGGQGVEQYF.

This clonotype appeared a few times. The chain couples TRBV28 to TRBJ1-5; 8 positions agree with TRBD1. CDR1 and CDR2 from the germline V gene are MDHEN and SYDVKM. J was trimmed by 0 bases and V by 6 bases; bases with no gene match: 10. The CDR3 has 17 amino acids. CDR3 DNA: TGTGCCAGCAGCCATATAAAGACAGGGGTTAGCAATCAGCCCCAGCATTTT. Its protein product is CASSHIKTGVSNQPQHF.

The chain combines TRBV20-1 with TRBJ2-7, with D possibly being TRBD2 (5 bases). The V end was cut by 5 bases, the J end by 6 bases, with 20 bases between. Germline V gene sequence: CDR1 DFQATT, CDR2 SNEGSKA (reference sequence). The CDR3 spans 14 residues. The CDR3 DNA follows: TGCAGTGCTCCCGGAGGTATTACTCCTATCGAGCAGTACTTC. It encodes CSAPGGITPIEQYF.

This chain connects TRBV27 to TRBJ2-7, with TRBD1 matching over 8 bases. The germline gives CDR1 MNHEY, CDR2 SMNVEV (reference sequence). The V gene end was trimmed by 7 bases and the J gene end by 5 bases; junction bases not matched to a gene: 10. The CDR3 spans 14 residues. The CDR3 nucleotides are TGTGCCAGCACCTCGAATACAGGGGGAAACGAGCAGTACTTC. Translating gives CASTSNTGGNEQYF.

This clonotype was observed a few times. The CDR3 sequence: CASSQNGLAGGSEQYF. The CDR3 coding sequence is TGTGCCAGCAGCCAGAATGGACTAGCGGGAGGGAGCGAGCAGTACTTC. V and J are TRBV4-2 and TRBJ2-7; 15 positions agree with TRBD2. This CDR3 has 16 amino acids. V lost 3 bases, J lost 6 bases, and 6 bases stayed unmatched. CDR1 LGHNA and CDR2 YNFKEQ come from the germline V gene.

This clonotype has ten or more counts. The CDR3 region is CAWSFSTTNYGYTF. For the CDR3, the DNA is TGTGCCTGGAGTTTTTCAACAACTAACTATGGCTACACCTTC. This chain links TRBV30 with TRBJ1-2; D uncertain. The CDR3 consists of 14 residues. Germline V gene sequence: CDR1 GTSNPN, CDR2 SVGIG (reference sequence). Trimming cost V 2 bases and J 0 bases, with 10 bases left between them.

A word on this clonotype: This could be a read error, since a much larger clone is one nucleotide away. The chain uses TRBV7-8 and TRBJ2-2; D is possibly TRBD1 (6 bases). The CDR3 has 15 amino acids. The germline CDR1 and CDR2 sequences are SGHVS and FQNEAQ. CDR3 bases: TGTGCCAGCAGCTGGACAGCGACGAACGCCGGGGAGCTGTTTTTT. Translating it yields CASSWTATNAGELFF.

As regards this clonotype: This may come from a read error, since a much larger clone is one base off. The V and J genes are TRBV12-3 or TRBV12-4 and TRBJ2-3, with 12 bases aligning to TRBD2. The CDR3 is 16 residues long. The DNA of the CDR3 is TGTGCCGGCAGTTTGACTAGCGGGAGTGGGACAGATACGCAGTATTTT. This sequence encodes CAGSLTSGSGTDTQYF.

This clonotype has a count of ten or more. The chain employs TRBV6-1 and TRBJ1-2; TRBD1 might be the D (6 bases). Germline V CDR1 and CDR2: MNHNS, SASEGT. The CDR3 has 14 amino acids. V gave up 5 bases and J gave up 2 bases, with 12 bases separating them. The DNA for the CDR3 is TGTGCCAGCAGTAGGAGGACAGCCAACTATGGCTACACCTTC. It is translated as CASSRRTANYGYTF.

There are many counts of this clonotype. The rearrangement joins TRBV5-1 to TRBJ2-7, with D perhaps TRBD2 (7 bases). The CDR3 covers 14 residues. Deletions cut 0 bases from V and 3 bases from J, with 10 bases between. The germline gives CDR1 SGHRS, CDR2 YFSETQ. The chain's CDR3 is CASSLDREGYEQYF. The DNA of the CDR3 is TGCGCCAGCAGCTTGGACAGGGAGGGCTACGAGCAGTACTTC.

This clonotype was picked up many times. The CDR3 bases are TGTGCCAGCAGTTACTCGGGGGAGAAGGTACAGCCCCAGCATTTT. Its protein is CASSYSGEKVQPQHF. The rearrangement joins TRBV6-5 to TRBJ1-5; D may be TRBD1 (5 bases). Trimming left V 0 bases short and J 7 bases short, with 13 bases between. Germline V CDR1 and CDR2: MNHEY, SVGAGI. The CDR3 is 15 residues long.

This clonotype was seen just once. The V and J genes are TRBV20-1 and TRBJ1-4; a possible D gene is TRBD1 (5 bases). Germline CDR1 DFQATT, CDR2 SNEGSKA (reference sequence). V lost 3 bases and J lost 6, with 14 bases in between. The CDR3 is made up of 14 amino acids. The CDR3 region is CSASSRALDEKLFF. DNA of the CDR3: TGCAGTGCTAGTTCCAGGGCTCTTGATGAAAAACTGTTTTTT.